This passage covers 30 T cell receptor beta chains from one sample sequenced in a study of identical twins. TCRdb itself ran the 5' RACE reads through MiXCR, one entry per CDR3 protein. The data contain 350,000 or so distinct CDR3 sequences, 10% to 15% of them singletons. The sample was also reused in another study, on yellow fever vaccine responses in identical twins.

Sequenced input: CD8+ T cells sorted from blood. These receptors came from a woman younger than 35 in good health.

This rearrangement joins TRBV7-9 to TRBJ2-7; 10 positions match TRBD1. The CDR3 is 14 amino acids. J was trimmed by 6 bases and V by 5 bases; bases with no gene match: 7. Germline V CDR1 and CDR2: SEHNR, FQNEAQ (reference sequence). The DNA for the CDR3 is TGTGCCAGCAGCCCAAGGGACAGGGGAACCGAGCAGTACTTC. As protein: CASSPRDRGTEQYF. Together with reference TRBV7-9 and TRBJ2-7, the CDR3 gives the full variable domain: DTGVSQNPRHKITKRGQNVTFRCDPISEHNRLYWYRQTLGQGPEFLTYFQNEAQLEKSRLLSDRFSAERPKGSFSTLEIQRTEQGDSAMYLCASSPRDRGTEQYFGPGTRLTVT.

This clonotype was seen a handful of times. The CDR3 does not end in the conserved phenylalanine or tryptophan, so this is likely a read error. No DNA is shown, since the ends of the CDR3 on it are uncertain; the CDR3 is the one TCRdb lists. The genes are TRBV9 and TRBJ1-2. Germline V gene data show CDR1 as SGDLS and CDR2 as YYNGEE. The CDR3 sequence runs 8 residues, both termini included. The CDR3 sequence is CASSVGDY.

This clonotype was recorded a few times. CDR3 protein: CASKRRGGQVSYNEQFF. CDR3 DNA: TGTGCCAGCAAGCGCCGAGGGGGACAAGTATCCTACAATGAGCAGTTCTTC. The chain links TRBV7-9 to TRBJ2-1; possible D gene TRBD1, 6 bases. Trimming stripped 7 bases from V and 1 base from J, with 20 bases between. Germline V gene data show CDR1 as SEHNR and CDR2 as FQNEAQ (reference sequence). This CDR3 has 17 amino acids.

The chain couples TRBV10-2 to TRBJ2-2, with D unclear. Trimming pared 5 bases from V and 1 base from J, leaving 5 bases between. This CDR3 comprises 13 residues. The germline gives CDR1 WSHSY, CDR2 SAAADI. Here the CDR3 reads CASSNMNTGELFF. CDR3 DNA: TGCGCCAGCAGTAACATGAACACCGGGGAGCTGTTTTTT.

V usage is TRBV6-1 and J usage is TRBJ2-2; D perhaps matches TRBD1 (6 bases). The V gene's germline CDR1 is MNHNS and CDR2 SASEGT. This CDR3 is 16 amino acids long. Deletions cut 0 bases from V and 3 bases from J, with 11 bases between. The CDR3 DNA reads TGTGCCAGCAGTGAAGCGCTAGGGGGTTACACCGGGGAGCTGTTTTTT. It specifies CASSEALGGYTGELFF.

J is TRBJ1-2 and V is TRBV5-1; 7 bases agree with TRBD1. With 4 bases clipped from V and 2 bases from J, the junction kept 5 bases outside the gene matches. The germline gives CDR1 SGHRS, CDR2 YFSETQ. There are 14 residues in the CDR3. This CDR3 reads CASSRQGLNYGYTF. In DNA form, the CDR3 reads TGCGCCAGCAGCCGACAGGGCCTAAACTATGGCTACACCTTC.

V and J are TRBV11-3 and TRBJ2-1; D may match TRBD1 or TRBD2 (5 bases each). The CDR3 is made up of 13 amino acids. Germline values: CDR1 SGHNT, CDR2 YENEEA. The V gene lost 4 bases and the J gene lost 7 bases, with 11 bases spanning the gap. As DNA, the CDR3 is TGTGCCAGCAGCTCCGATGAGGGGAATGAGCAGTTCTTC. Amino acid sequence: CASSSDEGNEQFF.

This clonotype occurred a few times. The rearrangement uses TRBV10-2 and TRBJ2-7; D is undetermined. V gave up 0 bases and J gave up 2 bases, with 5 bases separating them. Germline V gene data show CDR1 as WSHSY and CDR2 as SAAADI. This CDR3 has 13 amino acids. CDR3 in DNA: TGCGCCAGCAGTGAGTCCCTCCCCTACGAGCAGTACTTC. Amino acids: CASSESLPYEQYF.

This clonotype has just a few counts. This chain uses TRBV19 with TRBJ2-5; no clear D gene. Trimming took off 6 bases at V and 4 bases at J, with 9 bases between the two ends. The CDR3 sequence is 12 residues long. Germline-derived CDR1 and CDR2 are LNHDA and SQIVND (reference sequence). CDR3 in DNA: TGTGCCAGTAGGAAGTTCGGAGAGACCCAGTACTTC. This gives the protein CASRKFGETQYF.

This clonotype has more than one count but fewer than ten. The chain links TRBV7-8 to TRBJ2-7; weak D call: TRBD1 (6 bases). This CDR3 comprises 16 residues. V gave up 5 bases and J gave up 0 bases, with 17 bases separating them. The V gene's germline CDR1 is SGHVS and CDR2 FQNEAQ. The CDR3 here is CASSDPGQGSSYEQYF. For the CDR3, the DNA is TGTGCCAGCAGCGATCCCGGGCAGGGGAGCTCCTACGAGCAGTACTTC.

The rearrangement links TRBV12-3 or TRBV12-4 to TRBJ1-2; D is possibly TRBD1 (6 bases). Trimming removed 3 bases at V and 6 bases at J, with 8 bases between. The CDR3 consists of 12 residues. This CDR3 is CASSFTGNGYTF. The CDR3 DNA follows: TGTGCCAGCAGTTTCACAGGGAATGGCTACACCTTC.

This clonotype was detected ten times or more. The rearrangement uses TRBV29-1 and TRBJ2-1, with 8 bases that match TRBD2. The ends lost 5 bases at V and 4 bases at J; junction bases unmatched: 7. Looked up from germline, CDR1 is SQVTM and CDR2 is ANQGSEA. The CDR3 has 14 residues. In nucleotides, the CDR3 is TGCAGCGTTAATAGCGGGACCCTTTACAATGAGCAGTTCTTC. This codes for CSVNSGTLYNEQFF.

This clonotype was detected a few times. The chain combines TRBV7-9 with TRBJ1-3; 9 bases map to TRBD1. This CDR3 has 15 amino acids. The V gene's germline CDR1 is SEHNR and CDR2 FQNEAQ (reference sequence). With V trimmed by 4 bases and J by 2 bases, 3 bases remained unmatched. CDR3 DNA: TGTGCCAGCAGCTGGACAGGGGTCCCTGGAAACACCATATATTTT. Amino acids: CASSWTGVPGNTIYF.

This clonotype was recorded a few times. The chain uses TRBV28 and TRBJ1-4, with TRBD1 as a possible D gene (5 bases). The V and J ends lost 9 bases and 11 bases respectively, with 19 bases between them. Germline CDR1 reads MDHEN; CDR2 reads SYDVKM. This CDR3 has 13 residues. The DNA of the CDR3 is TGTGCCAGTAGTAGCGGGGCGGAAACGAAACTGTTTTTT. Protein product: CASSSGAETKLFF.

CDR3 nucleotide sequence: TGTGCCAGCAGCTTAGTGGGCTACGACAATGAGCAGTTCTTC. Its protein is CASSLVGYDNEQFF. The J gene is TRBJ2-1, the V gene TRBV7-8; D is ambiguous. The CDR3 consists of 14 residues. Per germline, CDR1 SGHVS and CDR2 FQNEAQ. V was cut by 1 base and J by 5 bases, with 9 bases left in between.

The chain couples TRBV7-9 to TRBJ2-7; D gene ambiguous. This CDR3 has 12 residues. V was clipped by 3 bases and J by 3 bases, with 6 bases between them. The V gene's germline CDR1 is SEHNR and CDR2 FQNEAQ (reference sequence). CDR3 residues: CASSFADYEQYV. CDR3 coding DNA: TGTGCCAGCAGCTTCGCAGACTACGAGCAGTACGTC.

This clonotype was seen only a few times. V is TRBV27 and J is TRBJ2-2, with D hard to call. The CDR3 covers 13 residues. CDR1 and CDR2 from the germline V gene are MNHEY and SMNVEV (reference sequence). V was pared by 1 base and J by 4 bases, with 4 bases between. The CDR3 DNA is TGTGCCAGCAGTTTATGGTCCACCGGGGAGCTGTTTTTT. The encoded protein is CASSLWSTGELFF.

This clonotype was picked up a small number of times. The J gene is TRBJ2-5, the V gene TRBV27; 8 nucleotides agree with TRBD2. Germline V gene data show CDR1 as MNHEY and CDR2 as SMNVEV (reference sequence). The CDR3 is 15 residues long. After removal of 6 bases from V and 5 bases from J, the junction contained 11 bases not matched to a gene. The chain's CDR3 is CASSSGGRAYETQYF. The CDR3 region has the DNA TGTGCCAGCAGCAGCGGGGGCAGGGCATATGAGACCCAGTACTTC.

This clonotype was seen only a few times. The V and J genes are TRBV27 and TRBJ2-7, with D perhaps TRBD1 or TRBD2 (5 bases each). Germline CDR1 is MNHEY and CDR2 is SMNVEV (reference sequence). The CDR3 covers 11 residues. V gave up 5 bases and J gave up 5 bases, with 7 bases separating them. The CDR3: CASSEGNEQYF. CDR3 nucleotide sequence: TGTGCCAGCAGTGAGGGGAACGAGCAGTACTTC.

This clonotype was counted many times. The chain recombines TRBV6-5 with TRBJ1-5; D uncertain. The CDR3 length is 14 residues. Deletions cut 0 bases from V and 3 bases from J, with 6 bases between. Germline V CDR1 and CDR2: MNHEY, SVGAGI. CDR3: CASSYSGFNQPQHF. CDR3 sequence (DNA): TGTGCCAGCAGTTACTCAGGGTTCAATCAGCCCCAGCATTTT.

V and J are TRBV20-1 and TRBJ2-7; 10 nucleotides align to TRBD2. The CDR3 has 16 residues. From germline, CDR1 is DFQATT and CDR2 SNEGSKA (reference sequence). Germline trimming cut 3 bases from V and 4 bases from J; bases unmatched to any gene: 12. The CDR3 DNA reads as TGCAGTGCTAGCTACACCCCACTAGCGGGAAATTACGAGCAGTACTTC. Translation gives CSASYTPLAGNYEQYF.

The V and J genes are TRBV7-9 and TRBJ2-7; D remains ambiguous. The V end was cut by 5 bases, the J end by 3 bases, with 14 bases between. The CDR3 totals 14 residues. The germline V gene encodes CDR1 SEHNR and CDR2 FQNEAQ (reference sequence). CDR3 region: CASSVLPRNYEQYV. The CDR3 DNA reads TGTGCCAGCAGCGTACTCCCCAGAAACTACGAGCAGTACGTC.

This clonotype was seen a few times. The V gene is TRBV2, the J gene TRBJ2-1; D call uncertain. This CDR3 region has 12 residues. Trimming pared 4 bases from V and 5 bases from J, leaving 6 bases between. CDR1 is SNHLY, CDR2 FYNNEI, per germline. CDR3 region: CASSAIDNEQFF. The CDR3 DNA reads TGTGCCAGCAGTGCGATAGACAATGAGCAGTTCTTC.

The V and J genes are TRBV27 and TRBJ2-1; possibly TRBD1 or TRBD2 for D (5 bases each). CDR3 length: 16 amino acids. The ends were cut back, 5 bases at V and 1 base at J, with 15 bases in the middle. The germline V gene has CDR1 MNHEY and CDR2 SMNVEV (reference sequence). The CDR3 sequence: CASSDSGGPSYNEQFF. The CDR3 nucleotides are TGTGCCAGCAGTGACAGCGGAGGCCCTTCCTACAATGAGCAGTTCTTC.

V and J are TRBV3-1 and TRBJ2-1; D unclear. Germline CDR1 and CDR2: LGHDT and YNNKEL (reference sequence). Trimming removed 2 bases from V and 5 bases from J, with 16 bases in between. This CDR3 is 16 amino acids long. The chain's CDR3 is CASSQLPPWADNEQFF. CDR3 coding DNA: TGTGCCAGCAGCCAATTGCCTCCTTGGGCGGACAATGAGCAGTTCTTC.

J is TRBJ2-2 and V is TRBV27, with 11 bases identical to TRBD2. The length of the CDR3 is 16 residues. Per germline, CDR1 MNHEY and CDR2 SMNVEV (reference sequence). The V and J ends lost 3 bases and 5 bases, in that order; junction bases with no gene match: 5. CDR3 bases: TGTGCCAGCAGTTTGGCTAGCGGGAGGTTGACCGGGGAGCTGTTTTTT. Encoded protein: CASSLASGRLTGELFF.

The rearrangement uses TRBV12-3 or TRBV12-4 and TRBJ2-2, with TRBD1 matching over 7 bases. Germline trimming cut 5 bases from V and 7 bases from J; bases unmatched to any gene: 13. The CDR3 is 16 amino acids. CDR3 region: CASSRIGQVSNGELFF. The CDR3, as DNA: TGTGCCAGCAGTAGAATAGGACAGGTTAGCAACGGGGAGCTGTTTTTT.

This clonotype was detected a few times. The rearrangement uses TRBV4-1 and TRBJ2-7, with D tentatively TRBD1 (6 bases). Germline V CDR1 and CDR2: MGHRA, YSYEKL. This CDR3 comprises 15 residues. Trimming left V 1 base short and J 0 bases short, with 10 bases between. CDR3: CASSQVGGISYEQYF. The CDR3, as DNA: TGCGCCAGCAGCCAAGTTGGGGGCATCTCCTACGAGCAGTACTTC.

The chain has TRBV7-9 and TRBJ1-1, with D maybe TRBD1 (5 bases). Germline CDR1 and CDR2: SEHNR and FQNEAQ (reference sequence). V was trimmed by 2 bases and J by 1 base, leaving 11 bases between them. The CDR3 is made up of 15 amino acids. For the CDR3, the DNA is TGTGCCAGCAGCTTACCAGACAGTGCGAACACTGAAGCTTTCTTT. Protein: CASSLPDSANTEAFF.

This chain uses TRBV7-9 with TRBJ1-1; the D gene is possibly TRBD1 (6 bases). CDR1 and CDR2 from the germline V gene are SEHNR and FQNEAQ (reference sequence). V lost 6 bases and J 10 bases, leaving 15 bases between the germline ends. The CDR3 length is 12 residues. CDR3 sequence: CASREDRKRAFF. In DNA, the CDR3 is TGTGCCAGCAGAGAGGACAGAAAGAGAGCTTTCTTT. Complete variable domain (other parts from reference TRBV7-9 and TRBJ1-1): DTGVSQNPRHKITKRGQNVTFRCDPISEHNRLYWYRQTLGQGPEFLTYFQNEAQLEKSRLLSDRFSAERPKGSFSTLEIQRTEQGDSAMYLCASREDRKRAFFGQGTRLTVV.